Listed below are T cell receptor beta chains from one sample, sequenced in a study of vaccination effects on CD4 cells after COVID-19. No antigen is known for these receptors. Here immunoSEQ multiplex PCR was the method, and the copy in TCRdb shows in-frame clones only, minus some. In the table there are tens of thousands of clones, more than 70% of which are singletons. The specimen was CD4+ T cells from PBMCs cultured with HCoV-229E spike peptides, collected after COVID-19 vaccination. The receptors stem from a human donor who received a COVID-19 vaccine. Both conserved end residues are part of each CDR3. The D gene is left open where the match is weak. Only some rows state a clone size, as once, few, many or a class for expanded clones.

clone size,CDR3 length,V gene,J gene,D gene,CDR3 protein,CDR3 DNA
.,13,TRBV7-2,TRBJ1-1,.,CASSWNGGTEAFF,TGTGCCAGCAGCTGGAATGGAGGGACTGAAGCTTTCTTT
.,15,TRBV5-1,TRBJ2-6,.,CASSLGGTGANVLTF,TGCGCCAGCAGCTTGGGAGGGACCGGGGCCAACGTCCTGACTTTC
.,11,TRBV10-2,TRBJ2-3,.,CATRRADTQYF,TGCGCCACCCGGAGGGCAGATACGCAGTATTTT
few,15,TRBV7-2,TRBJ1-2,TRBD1,CASSYKLGQGYGYTF,TGTGCCAGCAGCTATAAACTAGGACAGGGGTATGGCTACACCTTC
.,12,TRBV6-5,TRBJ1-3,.,CASISAGNTIYF,TGTGCCAGCATTTCGGCTGGAAACACCATATATTTT
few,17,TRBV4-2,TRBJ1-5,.,CASSQEGGGVGNQPQHF,TGTGCCAGCAGCCAAGAAGGGGGTGGTGTTGGCAATCAGCCCCAGCATTTT
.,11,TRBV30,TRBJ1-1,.,CAWRLKIEAFF,TGTGCCTGGAGACTCAAGATCGAAGCTTTCTTT
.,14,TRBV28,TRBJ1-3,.,CASSLGFSGNTIYF,TGTGCCAGCAGTTTAGGCTTCTCTGGAAACACCATATATTTT
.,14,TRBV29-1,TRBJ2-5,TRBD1,CSAEGRQGQETQYF,TGCAGCGCCGAGGGGAGACAGGGTCAAGAGACCCAGTACTTC
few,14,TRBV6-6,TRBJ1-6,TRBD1,CASSPWTGQTPLHF,TGTGCCAGCAGCCCATGGACAGGGCAGACACCCCTCCACTTT
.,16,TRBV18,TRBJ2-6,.,CASSPRTVSGANVLTF,TGTGCCAGCTCACCACGGACTGTCTCTGGGGCCAACGTCCTGACTTTC
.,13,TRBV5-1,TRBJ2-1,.,CASSLGSSNEQFF,TGCGCCAGCAGCTTGGGTAGCAGTAATGAGCAGTTCTTC
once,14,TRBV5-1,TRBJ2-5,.,CASSLQEARETQYF,TGCGCCAGCAGCTTGCAGGAAGCGAGGGAGACCCAGTACTTC
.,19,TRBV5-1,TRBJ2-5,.,CASGLGSDGYFGNQETQYF,TGCGCCAGCGGGTTAGGCAGCGATGGTTACTTTGGGAACCAAGAGACCCAGTACTTC
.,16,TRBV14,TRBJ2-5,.,CASSPRTASIQETQYF,TGTGCCAGCAGCCCCCGGACAGCTTCTATCCAAGAGACCCAGTACTTC
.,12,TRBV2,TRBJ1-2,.,CASSGTGDGYTF,TGTGCCAGCAGTGGAACGGGGGATGGCTACACCTTC
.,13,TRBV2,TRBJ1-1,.,CASSLTVNTEAFF,TGTGCCAGCAGTCTTACAGTGAACACTGAAGCTTTCTTT
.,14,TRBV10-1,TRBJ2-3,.,CASSAGGGTDTQYF,TGCGCCAGCAGTGCCGGGGGAGGCACAGATACGCAGTATTTT
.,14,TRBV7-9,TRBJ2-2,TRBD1,CASSFGGQGRELFF,TGTGCCAGCAGCTTTGGCGGACAGGGCAGGGAGCTGTTTTTT
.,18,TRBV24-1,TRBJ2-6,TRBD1,CATSDPTGQGAGANVLTF,TGTGCCACCAGTGATCCGACGGGACAGGGGGCTGGGGCCAACGTCCTGACTTTC
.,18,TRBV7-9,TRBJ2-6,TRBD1,CASSLAVPGGFGANVLTF,TGTGCCAGCAGCTTAGCTGTTCCAGGGGGCTTTGGGGCCAACGTCCTGACTTTC
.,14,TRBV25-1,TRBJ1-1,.,CASSEGGTNTEAFF,TGTGCCAGCAGTGAGGGGGGCACGAACACTGAAGCTTTCTTT
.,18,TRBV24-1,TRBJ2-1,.,CATSDNDRGASGGDEQFF,TGTGCCACCAGTGATAATGACAGGGGCGCTAGCGGAGGGGATGAGCAGTTCTTC
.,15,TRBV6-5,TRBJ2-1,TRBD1,CASSRTGGFYNEQFF,TGTGCCAGCAGTAGGACAGGGGGCTTCTACAATGAGCAGTTCTTC
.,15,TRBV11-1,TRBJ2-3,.,CASSLLGDNTDTQYF,TGTGCCAGCAGCCTCCTTGGGGATAACACAGATACGCAGTATTTT
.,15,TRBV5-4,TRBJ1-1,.,CASSSQGGTRTEAFF,TGTGCCAGCAGCTCTCAGGGAGGGACGAGGACTGAAGCTTTCTTT
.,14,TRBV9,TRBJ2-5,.,CASSVQGTQETQYF,TGTGCCAGCAGCGTACAGGGCACTCAAGAGACCCAGTACTTC
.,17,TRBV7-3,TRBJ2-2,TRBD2,CASSLDGTSGGTGELFF,TGTGCCAGCAGCTTAGACGGGACTAGCGGGGGGACCGGGGAGCTGTTTTTT
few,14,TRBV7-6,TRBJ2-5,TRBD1,CASSPLDRAQTQYF,TGTGCCAGCAGCCCATTGGACAGGGCACAGACCCAGTACTTC
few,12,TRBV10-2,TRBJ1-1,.,CASGGGRTEAFF,TGCGCCAGCGGCGGGGGTCGCACTGAAGCTTTCTTT
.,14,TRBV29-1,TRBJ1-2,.,CSVVDPQHNYGYTF,TGCAGCGTTGTCGACCCCCAACATAACTATGGCTACACCTTC
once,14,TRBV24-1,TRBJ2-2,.,CATSDPTGTGELFF,TGTGCCACCAGTGATCCGACAGGCACCGGGGAGCTGTTTTTT
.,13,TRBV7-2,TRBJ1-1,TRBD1,CASSWDRGAEAFF,TGTGCCAGCAGCTGGGACAGGGGCGCTGAAGCTTTCTTT
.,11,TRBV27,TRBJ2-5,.,CASGGAETQYF,TGTGCCAGCGGGGGGGCCGAGACCCAGTACTTC
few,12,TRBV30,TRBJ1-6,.,CAWSGRHSPLHF,TGTGCCTGGAGTGGACGACATTCACCCCTCCACTTT
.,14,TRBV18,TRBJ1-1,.,CASSPPGRHTEAFF,TGTGCCAGCTCACCGCCGGGACGGCACACTGAAGCTTTCTTT
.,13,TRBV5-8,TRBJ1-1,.,CASSRGQLREAFF,TGTGCCAGCAGCCGCGGACAGCTACGGGAAGCTTTCTTT
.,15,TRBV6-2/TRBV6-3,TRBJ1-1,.,CASSSVPGANTEAFF,TGTGCCAGCAGCTCCGTCCCGGGGGCTAACACTGAAGCTTTCTTT
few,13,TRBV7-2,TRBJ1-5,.,CASSSLGNQPQHF,TGTGCCAGCAGCTCTTTAGGGAATCAGCCCCAGCATTTT
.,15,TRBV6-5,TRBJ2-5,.,CASRTGGVSLETQYF,TGTGCCAGCAGGACCGGGGGAGTGAGTTTAGAGACCCAGTACTTC
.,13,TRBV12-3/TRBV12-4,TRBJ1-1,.,CASSLGQNTEAFF,TGTGCCAGCAGTTTAGGACAGAACACTGAAGCTTTCTTT
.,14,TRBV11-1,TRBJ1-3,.,CASSWGLGGNTIYF,TGTGCCAGCAGCTGGGGCCTCGGGGGAAACACCATATATTTT
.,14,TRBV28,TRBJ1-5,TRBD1,CASSQGAGNQPQHF,TGTGCCAGCAGTCAGGGGGCGGGCAATCAGCCCCAGCATTTT